The 18 T cell receptor beta chains below come from one sample, sequenced in a study of identifying expanded T cells in peripheral blood. Method: immunoSEQ multiplex PCR; TCRdb's copy keeps in-frame clones and lacks some. The table has about 90,000 clones, around 85% seen once. Sequenced sample: blood. The receptors were gathered from a person between 18 and 70 years old in good health.

The chain couples TRBV5-5 to TRBJ2-7; D unclear. Trimming shortened V by 4 bases and J by 3 bases, and 17 bases separated the two germline ends. CDR1 and CDR2 from the germline V gene are SGHKS and YYEKEE (reference sequence). The CDR3 length is 15 residues. The CDR3 sequence is CASSHHQIQDYEQYF. In DNA, the CDR3 is TGTGCCAGCAGCCACCATCAGATTCAAGACTACGAGCAGTACTTC.

This clone was recorded once. The chain carries TRBV19 and TRBJ2-7; D is tentatively TRBD1 or TRBD2 (5 bases each). The germline CDR1 and CDR2 sequences are LNHDA and SQIVND (reference sequence). V shed 3 bases and J shed 0 bases, with 12 bases lying between them. CDR3 size: 15 residues. The CDR3: CASSMGQGASYEQYF. The CDR3 DNA sequence: TGTGCCAGTAGTATGGGGCAGGGAGCCTCCTACGAGCAGTACTTC.

The chain couples TRBV11-3 to TRBJ2-1; 10 bases map to TRBD1. CDR1 and CDR2 from the germline V gene are SGHNT and YENEEA. V dropped 4 bases and J dropped 6; count of bases not matched to a gene: 6. This CDR3 comprises 15 residues. CDR3 loop: CASSYQGQGLNEQFF. The CDR3 coding sequence is TGTGCCAGCAGCTACCAGGGACAGGGGCTCAATGAGCAGTTCTTC.

The chain combines TRBV19 with TRBJ2-3, with TRBD1 as a possible D gene (6 bases). Germline lookup yields CDR1 LNHDA and CDR2 SQIVND (reference sequence). Trimming shortened V by 10 bases and J by 4 bases, and 21 bases separated the two germline ends. This CDR3 spans 15 amino acids. DNA for the CDR3: TGTGCCACCGCAGTTACAGGGTTAGAACCAGATACGCAGTATTTT. Translating it yields CATAVTGLEPDTQYF.

The chain recombines TRBV30 with TRBJ1-1; D gene ambiguous. V gave up 0 bases and J gave up 2 bases, with 19 bases separating them. The CDR3 length is 17 residues. The germline CDR1 and CDR2 sequences are GTSNPN and SVGIG (reference sequence). The CDR3 loop reads CAWSVLPPGRVNTEAFF. The CDR3 nucleotides are TGTGCCTGGAGTGTACTCCCCCCAGGCCGGGTCAACACTGAAGCTTTCTTT. Full variable domain (rest looked up from reference TRBV30 and TRBJ1-1): SQTIHQWPATLVQPVGSPLSLECTVEGTSNPNLYWYRQAAGRGLQLLFYSVGIGQISSEVPQNLSASRPQDRQFILSSKKLLLSDSGFYLCAWSVLPPGRVNTEAFFGQGTRLTVV.

The gene calls are TRBV14 and TRBJ1-6; D remains ambiguous. V lost 0 bases and J 4 bases, leaving 7 bases between the germline ends. Germline CDR1 SGHDN, CDR2 FVKESK. CDR3 length equals 15 residues. The CDR3 region has the DNA TGTGCCAGCAGCCAAGATGGTCAGTATAATTCACCCCTCCACTTT. Translated: CASSQDGQYNSPLHF.

The rearrangement uses TRBV7-8 and TRBJ2-3, with 8 positions matching TRBD1. The CDR3 is made up of 17 amino acids. V was pared by 4 bases and J by 0 bases, with 9 bases of the junction left unmatched. Germline-derived CDR1 and CDR2 are SGHVS and FQNEAQ. CDR3 DNA: TGTGCCAGCAGCTCACGATACGGACAGGGTAGCACAGATACGCAGTATTTT. It specifies CASSSRYGQGSTDTQYF.

The chain links TRBV4-3 to TRBJ2-7; D perhaps matches TRBD1 (5 bases). The germline V gene has CDR1 LGHNA and CDR2 YSLEER. The length of the CDR3 is 16 residues. Trimming removed 3 bases at V and 0 bases at J, with 15 bases between. CDR3 bases: TGCGCCAGCAGCCAGGATCGAAGGACATCCTCCTACGAGCAGTACTTC. It specifies CASSQDRRTSSYEQYF.

The chain combines TRBV7-9 with TRBJ1-2; 7 bases fit TRBD1. This CDR3 is built from 14 residues. Germline V gene lookup returns CDR1 SEHNR and CDR2 FQNEAQ (reference sequence). J lost 7 bases, V lost 5 bases, and 10 bases had no gene match. CDR3 protein: CASSIRQGGTGYTF. Written as DNA, the CDR3 is TGTGCCAGCAGCATTCGACAGGGTGGAACTGGCTACACCTTC. The entire variable domain, with the rest obtained from reference TRBV7-9 and TRBJ1-2, is as follows: DTGVSQNPRHKITKRGQNVTFRCDPISEHNRLYWYRQTLGQGPEFLTYFQNEAQLEKSRLLSDRFSAERPKGSFSTLEIQRTEQGDSAMYLCASSIRQGGTGYTFGSGTRLTVV.

This clone has only a few counts. The chain has TRBV5-8 and TRBJ1-1, with TRBD1 matching over 10 bases. The CDR3 has 18 residues. In germline, CDR1 is SGHTS, CDR2 YDEGEE. Trimming took 0 bases from V and 3 from J; bases not matched to a gene: 11. For the CDR3, the DNA is TGTGCCAGCAGCTTGGGGATTTTTTTAGGACAGGGGGACACTGAAGCTTTCTTT. Translation gives CASSLGIFLGQGDTEAFF.

The gene calls are TRBV4-2 and TRBJ2-1; weak D call: TRBD1 (6 bases). The CDR3 is 16 residues long. The V gene's germline CDR1 is LGHNA and CDR2 YNFKEQ. Trimming took off 0 bases at V and 5 bases at J, with 14 bases between the two ends. CDR3: CASSQEGALLNNEQFF. The CDR3 DNA follows: TGTGCCAGCAGCCAAGAGGGGGCCCTGTTAAACAATGAGCAGTTCTTC.

The V and J genes are TRBV10-1 and TRBJ2-2, with D hard to call. There are 13 residues in the CDR3. V lost 3 bases and J lost 6, with 8 bases in between. Germline V CDR1 and CDR2: WNHNN, SYGVQD (reference sequence). This CDR3 reads CASSEREPGELFF. The CDR3 region has the DNA TGCGCCAGCAGTGAAAGGGAACCCGGGGAGCTGTTTTTT.

This clone was found once. The sample holds other DNA sequences that translate to the same CDR3. This sequence joins TRBV7-9 and TRBJ1-3; unclear D gene. CDR1 and CDR2 (germline): SEHNR, FQNEAQ (reference sequence). The CDR3 is 14 residues long. Trimming pared 3 bases from V and 2 bases from J, leaving 8 bases between. CDR3 protein: CASSLLGTGNTIYF. The CDR3 DNA is TGTGCCAGCAGCTTGTTAGGCACTGGAAACACCATATATTTT.

The V call is TRBV14, the J call TRBJ2-1; 7 bases are a match to TRBD2. Germline V lookup: CDR1 SGHDN, CDR2 FVKESK. The trim removed 2 bases at V and 4 bases at J, leaving 8 bases unmatched. The CDR3 loop spans 16 amino acids. CDR3 sequence: CASSQTKLAGYNEQFF. Here the CDR3 DNA reads TGTGCCAGCAGCCAAACCAAATTAGCGGGTTACAATGAGCAGTTCTTC.

The chain carries TRBV6-5 and TRBJ1-2; 8 positions agree with TRBD1. CDR1 MNHEY and CDR2 SVGAGI come from the germline V gene. Germline trimming cut 5 bases from V and 1 base from J; bases unmatched to any gene: 3. This CDR3 has 14 amino acids. Here the CDR3 DNA reads TGTGCCAGCAGTAGGACAGGGAGTAACTATGGCTACACCTTC. The encoded protein is CASSRTGSNYGYTF.

The V gene is TRBV9, the J gene TRBJ2-7, with a tentative D call TRBD2 (5 bases). The V gene lost 0 bases and the J gene lost 5 bases, with 12 bases spanning the gap. The CDR3 loop spans 14 amino acids. The germline gives CDR1 SGDLS, CDR2 YYNGEE. Here the CDR3 DNA reads TGTGCCAGCAGCGTAGCGCCAGGAGGCAACGAGCAGTACTTC. Translated, it gives CASSVAPGGNEQYF.

The chain links TRBV18 to TRBJ1-3; D gene unclear. Looked up from germline, CDR1 is KGHSH and CDR2 is LQKENI. V gave up 3 bases and J gave up 0 bases, with 15 bases separating them. This CDR3 has 17 residues. CDR3 coding DNA: TGTGCCAGCTCACCCTCCCTAGGGCTATCCTCTGGAAACACCATATATTTT. As protein: CASSPSLGLSSGNTIYF.

This clone was seen more than once but under ten times. The rearrangement uses TRBV6-5 and TRBJ1-5; D is possibly TRBD1 (6 bases). This CDR3 region has 15 residues. V dropped 6 bases and J dropped 0 bases, with 12 bases sitting between them. CDR1 and CDR2 (germline): MNHEY, SVGAGI. The CDR3 bases are TGTGCCAGCAGGTTGGACAGATATAGCAATCAGCCCCAGCATTTT. It yields the protein CASRLDRYSNQPQHF.